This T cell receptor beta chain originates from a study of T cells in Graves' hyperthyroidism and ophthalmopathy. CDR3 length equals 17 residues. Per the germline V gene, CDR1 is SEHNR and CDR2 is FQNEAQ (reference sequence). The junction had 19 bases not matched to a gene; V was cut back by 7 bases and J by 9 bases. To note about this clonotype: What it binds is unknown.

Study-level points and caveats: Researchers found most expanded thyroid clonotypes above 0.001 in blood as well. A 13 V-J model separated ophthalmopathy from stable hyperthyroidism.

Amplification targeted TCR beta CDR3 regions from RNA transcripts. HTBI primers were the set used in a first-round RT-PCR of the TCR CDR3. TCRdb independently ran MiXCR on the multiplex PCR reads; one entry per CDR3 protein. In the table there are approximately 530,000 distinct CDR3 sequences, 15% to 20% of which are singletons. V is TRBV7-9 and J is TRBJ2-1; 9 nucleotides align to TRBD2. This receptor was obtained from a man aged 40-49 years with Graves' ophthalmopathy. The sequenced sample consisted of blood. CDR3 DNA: TGTGCCAGCAACGTGAGGGGTCCCGGACTAGCGCCTCCTGAGCAGTTCTTC. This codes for CASNVRGPGLAPPEQFF.